The 29 T cell receptor beta chains below were found in one sample sequenced in a study of cytomegalovirus exposure and HLA in healthy donors. The PCR ran on 60 Vbeta and 13 Jbeta primers. TCRdb's copy holds only in-frame clones and misses some; the assay was immunoSEQ multiplex PCR. The sample carries approximately 240,000 clones, 77% recorded once. The specimen was PBMCs. These receptors were collected from a woman aged 55 to 70 in good health and CMV-seropositive.

The genes are TRBV28 and TRBJ1-6, with 9 nucleotides matching TRBD1. After removal of 9 bases from V and 7 bases from J, the junction contained 4 bases not matched to a gene. The CDR3 covers 13 residues. The germline V gene has CDR1 MDHEN and CDR2 SYDVKM. The CDR3 sequence is CASVGQGNSPLHF. In nucleotides, the CDR3 is TGTGCCAGTGTGGGACAGGGAAATTCACCCCTCCACTTT.

V is TRBV28 and J is TRBJ2-7; maybe TRBD2 (5 bases). From germline, CDR1 is MDHEN and CDR2 SYDVKM. The CDR3 runs to 12 residues. The ends were cut back, 7 bases at V and 3 bases at J, with 10 bases in the middle. CDR3 loop: CASTKTSYEQYF. For the CDR3, the DNA is TGTGCCAGCACCAAAACTAGCTACGAGCAGTACTTC.

The V and J genes are TRBV7-3 and TRBJ2-1; possible D gene TRBD2, 7 bases. The V gene's germline CDR1 is SGHTA and CDR2 FQGTGA. V lost 5 bases and J lost 10, with 24 bases in between. This CDR3 region has 16 residues. The CDR3 DNA reads TGTGCCAGCAGCCCGCCAGGGCGGGGGCCCGACGACGAGCAGTTCTTC. Translating gives CASSPPGRGPDDEQFF.

The chain couples TRBV11-2 to TRBJ2-5, with 8 bases identical to TRBD1. Germline lookup yields CDR1 SGHAT and CDR2 FQNNGV. CDR3 length: 14 amino acids. V was pared by 6 bases and J by 5 bases, with 8 bases of the junction left unmatched. The CDR3 loop is CASRPNDRGETQYF. As DNA, the CDR3 is TGTGCCAGCAGACCCAATGACAGGGGTGAGACCCAGTACTTC.

This clone was observed a few times. The chain's CDR3 is CAISETSGGGGYNEQFF. The CDR3 nucleotides read TGTGCCATCAGTGAGACTAGCGGGGGGGGTGGCTACAATGAGCAGTTCTTC. This rearrangement joins TRBV10-3 to TRBJ2-1; 13 bases agree with TRBD2. The CDR3 sequence is 17 residues long. With 2 bases clipped from V and 3 bases from J, the junction kept 4 bases outside the gene matches. Germline V gene lookup returns CDR1 ENHRY and CDR2 SYGVKD.

V gene TRBV4-1 combines with J gene TRBJ1-2; 8 nucleotides match TRBD1. This CDR3 region has 13 residues. The V segment lost 3 bases and the J segment 13 bases; nucleotides outside the gene matches: 10. CDR1 and CDR2 (germline): MGHRA, YSYEKL. The CDR3: CASSQETGAICTF. CDR3 in DNA: TGCGCCAGCAGCCAGGAGACAGGGGCTATCTGCACCTTC.

The rearrangement links TRBV7-3 to TRBJ2-2; 8 bases agree with TRBD2. In germline, CDR1 is SGHTA, CDR2 FQGTGA. The junction had 13 bases not matched to a gene; V was cut back by 10 bases and J by 3 bases. The CDR3 extends over 16 amino acids. The CDR3: CANPRGGPRDTGELFF. The CDR3 coding sequence is TGTGCCAACCCACGGGGGGGCCCCCGAGACACCGGGGAGCTGTTTTTT.

V gene TRBV5-6 combines with J gene TRBJ1-2, with 7 bases fitting TRBD1. Trimming removed 0 bases from V and 4 bases from J; junction bases left unmatched: 6. CDR3 length: 15 residues. Germline CDR1 is SGHDT and CDR2 is YYEEEE. In DNA, the CDR3 is TGTGCCAGCAGCTTGGACAGGGGCTTTTCCTATGGCTACACCTTC. Encoded protein: CASSLDRGFSYGYTF.

The chain couples TRBV5-1 to TRBJ2-5, with 7 bases matching TRBD2. Losses at the gene ends were 0 bases for V and 1 base for J; bases not matched to a gene: 3. CDR1 and CDR2 from the germline V gene are SGHRS and YFSETQ. This CDR3 has 15 amino acids. CDR3 nucleotides: TGCGCCAGCAGCTTGGCGGGGACTATCCAAGAGACCCAGTACTTC. This codes for CASSLAGTIQETQYF.

The chain employs TRBV2 and TRBJ1-3; TRBD1 aligns across 7 bases. The germline V gene encodes CDR1 SNHLY and CDR2 FYNNEI. The CDR3 covers 15 residues. V dropped 7 bases and J dropped 3; count of bases not matched to a gene: 9. In nucleotides, the CDR3 is TGTGCCAGCACCATCTCAGGGGGACTTGGAAACACCATATATTTT. The encoded protein is CASTISGGLGNTIYF.

The chain recombines TRBV5-1 with TRBJ2-1; 13 positions agree with TRBD2. V dropped 1 base and J dropped 7; count of bases not matched to a gene: 2. Germline CDR1 and CDR2: SGHRS and YFSETQ. This CDR3 spans 15 amino acids. DNA of the CDR3: TGCGCCAGCAGCTTGAAACTAGCGGGGGGGAATGAGCAGTTCTTC. Amino acid sequence: CASSLKLAGGNEQFF.

The chain recombines TRBV7-9 with TRBJ2-7; possibly TRBD1 for D (6 bases). V was shortened by 3 bases and J by 5 bases, with 14 bases between the two germline ends. Looked up from germline, CDR1 is SEHNR and CDR2 is FQNEAQ (reference sequence). CDR3 length: 14 residues. The CDR3 protein is CASSFGQGLDEQYF. As DNA, the CDR3 is TGTGCCAGCAGCTTCGGGCAGGGGTTAGACGAGCAGTACTTC.

V is TRBV5-4 and J is TRBJ2-7; D may be TRBD2 (5 bases). Germline assignment: CDR1 SGHNT and CDR2 YYREEE (reference sequence). CDR3 size: 16 residues. V was pared by 4 bases and J by 4 bases, with 21 bases between. CDR3 nucleotide sequence: TGTGCCAGCAGCCCCCCCCTACCCTCGAGCGGTTACGAGCAGTACTTC. It codes for CASSPPLPSSGYEQYF.

This rearrangement joins TRBV25-1 to TRBJ2-1; D perhaps matches TRBD1 (5 bases). CDR1 and CDR2 (germline): MGHDK, SYGVNS. V lost 3 bases to trimming and J lost 8 bases, with 11 bases between them. The CDR3 covers 13 residues. This CDR3 reads CASSDSRVDEQFF. The CDR3 DNA reads TGTGCCAGCAGTGATAGCAGGGTCGATGAGCAGTTCTTC.

This chain links TRBV28 with TRBJ1-5; D possibly corresponds to TRBD1 (5 bases). V lost 3 bases, J lost 0 bases, and 12 bases lay in between. Looked up from germline, CDR1 is MDHEN and CDR2 is SYDVKM. The CDR3 extends over 16 amino acids. The CDR3 region is CASSFGGGGSNQPQHF. CDR3 bases: TGTGCCAGCAGTTTTGGCGGGGGAGGTAGCAATCAGCCCCAGCATTTT.

The V and J genes are TRBV5-8 and TRBJ2-1; D is undetermined. Trimming shortened V by 4 bases and J by 5 bases, and 7 bases separated the two germline ends. CDR3 size: 12 residues. CDR1 is SGHTS, CDR2 YDEGEE, per germline. CDR3 amino acids: CASSELHNEQFF. CDR3 DNA: TGTGCCAGCAGCGAACTCCACAATGAGCAGTTCTTC.

V gene TRBV10-3 combines with J gene TRBJ1-6; the match to TRBD1 covers 7 bases. Germline V gene sequence: CDR1 ENHRY, CDR2 SYGVKD. The CDR3 length is 14 residues. V lost 5 bases and J lost 9; bases outside the gene matches: 7. The CDR3 bases are TGTGCCATCAGTAAGGACAGGAATTCTTCACCCCTCCACTTT. It encodes CAISKDRNSSPLHF.

This chain links TRBV5-4 with TRBJ2-5; D is unclear. The V gene's germline CDR1 is SGHNT and CDR2 YYREEE (reference sequence). Trimming left V 4 bases short and J 2 bases short, with 6 bases between. The CDR3 spans 12 residues. The CDR3 here is CASSSPQETQYF. The CDR3 DNA reads as TGTGCCAGCAGCAGCCCGCAAGAGACCCAGTACTTC. The variable domain in full, completed from reference TRBV5-4 and TRBJ2-5, reads ETGVTQSPTHLIKTRGQQVTLRCSSQSGHNTVSWYQQALGQGPQFIFQYYREEENGRGNFPPRFSGLQFPNYSSELNVNALELDDSALYLCASSSPQETQYFGPGTRLLVL.

V is TRBV10-3 and J is TRBJ2-7, with 14 positions matching TRBD2. The CDR3 contains 17 residues. V lost 3 bases, J lost 3 bases, and 7 bases stayed unmatched. Germline V gene data show CDR1 as ENHRY and CDR2 as SYGVKD. This CDR3 reads CAISDGTSGGAFYEQYF. The CDR3 DNA sequence: TGTGCCATCAGTGATGGGACTAGCGGGGGAGCGTTCTACGAGCAGTACTTC.

This chain links TRBV5-1 with TRBJ1-1; D is possibly TRBD1 (6 bases). Germline values: CDR1 SGHRS, CDR2 YFSETQ. The CDR3 has 15 amino acids. With 2 bases removed from V and 4 bases from J, the gap between germline ends came to 15 bases. This chain's CDR3 is CASSLMGADGTEAFF. In DNA, the CDR3 is TGCGCCAGCAGCTTAATGGGGGCTGATGGCACTGAAGCTTTCTTT.

V usage is TRBV28 and J usage is TRBJ1-5; D is undetermined. The CDR3 has 14 amino acids. The germline CDR1 and CDR2 sequences are MDHEN and SYDVKM. Trimming cost V 3 bases and J 2 bases, with 8 bases left between them. CDR3 loop: CASSLGAGNQPQHF. The CDR3 DNA reads TGTGCCAGCAGTTTGGGCGCAGGCAATCAGCCCCAGCATTTT.

This chain joins TRBV5-1 and TRBJ2-7; a weak D match, TRBD2 (7 bases). There are 15 residues in the CDR3. In germline, CDR1 is SGHRS, CDR2 YFSETQ. V was shortened by 4 bases and J by 5 bases, with 19 bases between the two germline ends. CDR3 residues: CASSPFGGPSHEQYF. CDR3 DNA sequence: TGCGCCAGCAGCCCTTTCGGGGGGCCAAGCCACGAGCAGTACTTC.

This rearrangement joins TRBV5-1 to TRBJ2-3; possibly TRBD2 for D (6 bases). The CDR3 is made up of 16 amino acids. Per the germline V gene, CDR1 is SGHRS and CDR2 is YFSETQ. With 2 bases removed from V and 4 bases from J, the gap between germline ends came to 17 bases. The CDR3 DNA reads TGCGCCAGCAGCTTCACTAGCATCGAGTCGGCAGATACGCAGTATTTT. It specifies CASSFTSIESADTQYF. The variable domain in full, with the rest retrieved from reference TRBV5-1 and TRBJ2-3, is KAGVTQTPRYLIKTRGQQVTLSCSPISGHRSVSWYQQTPGQGLQFLFEYFSETQRNKGNFPGRFSGRQFSNSRSEMNVSTLELGDSALYLCASSFTSIESADTQYFGPGTRLTVL.

This clone was recorded once. The J gene is TRBJ2-5, the V gene TRBV7-9; 8 positions agree with TRBD1. V lost 3 bases and J lost 12; bases outside the gene matches: 12. Germline V gives CDR1 SEHNR, CDR2 FQNEAQ (reference sequence). This CDR3 spans 14 amino acids. CDR3 loop: CASSFGQGGAKEYF. As DNA, the CDR3 is TGTGCCAGCAGCTTTGGACAGGGTGGAGCCAAGGAGTACTTC.

The rearrangement joins TRBV7-8 to TRBJ2-2; 8 nucleotides line up with TRBD2. Germline assignment: CDR1 SGHVS and CDR2 FQNEAQ. V trimming: 4 bases; J trimming: 5 bases; junction bases outside the gene matches: 12. The CDR3 runs to 17 residues. The CDR3: CASSSLGAGGLTGELFF. CDR3 sequence (DNA): TGTGCCAGCAGCTCTCTGGGGGCGGGGGGCTTGACCGGGGAGCTGTTTTTT.

This chain joins TRBV27 and TRBJ1-1, with 7 positions matching TRBD1. The V gene end was trimmed by 5 bases and the J gene end by 0 bases; junction bases not matched to a gene: 9. In germline, CDR1 is MNHEY, CDR2 SMNVEV (reference sequence). This CDR3 is built from 16 residues. This CDR3 is CASSKDRQGLNTEAFF. As DNA, the CDR3 is TGTGCCAGCAGTAAAGACCGACAGGGTTTGAACACTGAAGCTTTCTTT.

Concerning this clone itself: Its ends do not fully match the called genes, so a read error is possible. The genes are TRBV7-9 and TRBJ2-4; D may be TRBD1 (5 bases). The germline V gene encodes CDR1 SEHNR and CDR2 FQNEAQ (reference sequence). The CDR3 sequence is 14 residues long. This CDR3 is CSSSLLGHESIQYF. The DNA of the CDR3 is TGTTCCAGCAGCTTGCTGGGGCACGAGAGCATTCAGTACTTC. The whole variable domain, remainder taken from reference TRBV7-9 and TRBJ2-4, is DTGVSQNPRHKITKRGQNVTFRCDPISEHNRLYWYRQTLGQGPEFLTYFQNEAQLEKSRLLSDRFSAERPKGSFSTLEIQRTEQGDSAMYLCSSSLLGHESIQYFGAGTRLSVL.

V gene TRBV6-1 combines with J gene TRBJ1-2; weak D call: TRBD1 (6 bases). The CDR3 consists of 13 residues. Germline V lookup: CDR1 MNHNS, CDR2 SASEGT. The ends were cut back, 5 bases at V and 6 bases at J, with 13 bases in the middle. CDR3 region: CASSKTRGNGYTF. CDR3 DNA: TGTGCCAGCAGTAAAACCAGGGGCAATGGCTACACCTTC.

This clone was counted between two and nine times. The identical CDR3 is also encoded by other nucleotide sequences in the sample. This chain joins TRBV30 and TRBJ2-6; weak D call: TRBD2 (6 bases). The CDR3 has 14 amino acids. Trimming removed 0 bases at V and 5 bases at J, with 8 bases between. Germline V lookup: CDR1 GTSNPN, CDR2 SVGIG (reference sequence). The CDR3 protein is CAWSVRGRANVLTF. The CDR3 nucleotides read TGTGCCTGGAGTGTACGGGGGAGGGCCAACGTCCTGACTTTC.